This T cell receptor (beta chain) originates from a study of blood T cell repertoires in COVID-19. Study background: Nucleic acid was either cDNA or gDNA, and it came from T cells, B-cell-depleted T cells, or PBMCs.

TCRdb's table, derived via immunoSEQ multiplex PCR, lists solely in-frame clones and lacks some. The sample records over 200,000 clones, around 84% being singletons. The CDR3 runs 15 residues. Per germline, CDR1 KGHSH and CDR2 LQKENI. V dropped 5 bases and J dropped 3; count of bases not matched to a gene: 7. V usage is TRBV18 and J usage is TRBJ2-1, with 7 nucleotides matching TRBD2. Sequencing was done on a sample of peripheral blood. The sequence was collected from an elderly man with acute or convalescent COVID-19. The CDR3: CASSSLAANYNEQFF. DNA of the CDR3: TGTGCCAGCTCATCCCTAGCGGCCAACTACAATGAGCAGTTCTTC.